This T cell receptor beta chain was profiled in a study of radiotherapy plus CTLA-4 blockade in lung cancer. The table came from immunoSEQ multiplex PCR; TCRdb's copy has only in-frame clones and leaves some out. This table has some 73,000 clones, around 76% appearing once. Germline loops: CDR1 SQVTM, CDR2 ANQGSEA. V was shortened by 3 bases and J by 3 bases, with 8 bases between the two germline ends. The CDR3 has 12 amino acids. Sequencing used peripheral blood, obtained from a patient treated with radiotherapy plus ipilimumab. The clonotype originates from a human donor with non-small cell lung cancer whose response to radiotherapy plus ipilimumab could not be evaluated. Some clones in this sample may be carry-over from other donors' samples. This rearrangement joins TRBV29-1 to TRBJ2-5; D is possibly TRBD2 (5 bases). DNA of the CDR3: TGCAGCGTTGATCGGGGTGAAGAGACCCAGTACTTC. Encoded protein: CSVDRGEETQYF.